These 28 T cell receptor beta chains originate from one sample sequenced in a study of cytomegalovirus exposure and HLA in healthy donors. The PCR contained 60 Vbeta and 13 Jbeta primers. The repertoire was sequenced with immunoSEQ multiplex PCR; TCRdb's copy has only in-frame clones and lacks some. The sample carries approximately 180,000 clones, over 70% recorded once. What was sequenced was PBMCs. The receptor set was obtained from a woman aged 25-40 years in good health and CMV-seronegative.

This chain links TRBV28 with TRBJ1-6, with 8 bases fitting TRBD1. The ends lost 3 bases at V and 7 bases at J; junction bases unmatched: 2. The CDR3 loop spans 14 amino acids. Germline lookup yields CDR1 MDHEN and CDR2 SYDVKM. The CDR3 DNA is TGTGCCAGCAGTTTCGACAGGGGAAATTCACCCCTCCACTTT. Translating gives CASSFDRGNSPLHF.

The chain recombines TRBV5-1 with TRBJ2-7, with a tentative D call TRBD1 (6 bases). The CDR3 extends over 15 amino acids. The V end lost 1 base, the J end lost 2 bases, and 13 bases lay between the germline ends. Germline CDR1 is SGHRS and CDR2 is YFSETQ. As DNA, the CDR3 is TGCGCCAGCAGCTTGTCCTCGGACAGTCCCTACGAGCAGTACTTC. This gives the protein CASSLSSDSPYEQYF.

The chain is built from TRBV9 and TRBJ2-7; TRBD1 agrees at 8 bases. Germline lookup yields CDR1 SGDLS and CDR2 YYNGEE. The CDR3 consists of 16 residues. The junction had 14 bases not matched to a gene; V was cut back by 2 bases and J by 7 bases. DNA for the CDR3: TGTGCCAGCAGCGTGGAAGGACAGGGAATAACGGGGGAGCAGTACTTC. Protein product: CASSVEGQGITGEQYF.

V usage is TRBV28 and J usage is TRBJ2-5, with TRBD2 matching 11 bases. The end of the DNA is better explained by TRBJ2-7, so the J call may be wrong. This CDR3 region has 18 residues. Germline CDR1 is MDHEN and CDR2 is SYDVKM. This chain's CDR3 is CASSFLGGLAGGSYEQYF. CDR3 nucleotide sequence: TGTGCCAGCAGTTTCCTGGGTGGCCTAGCGGGAGGATCCTACGAGCAGTACTTC.

The chain employs TRBV2 and TRBJ2-7, with 7 bases that match TRBD1. The CDR3 consists of 14 residues. Trimming took 5 bases from V and 7 from J; bases not matched to a gene: 11. Germline CDR1 SNHLY, CDR2 FYNNEI. CDR3 DNA: TGTGCCAGCAGTCCGGACAGGACGTCTTATGAGCAGTACTTC. This codes for CASSPDRTSYEQYF. Based on the CDR3 plus reference TRBV2 and TRBJ2-7, the full variable domain is EPEVTQTPSHQVTQMGQEVILRCVPISNHLYFYWYRQILGQKVEFLVSFYNNEISEKSEIFDDQFSVERPDGSNFTLKIRSTKLEDSAMYFCASSPDRTSYEQYFGPGTRLTVT.

The J gene is TRBJ2-7, the V gene TRBV27; D is possibly TRBD1 (6 bases). This CDR3 comprises 18 residues. The V end was cut by 2 bases, the J end by 3 bases, with 23 bases between. Germline V gene sequence: CDR1 MNHEY, CDR2 SMNVEV (reference sequence). CDR3 nucleotide sequence: TGTGCCAGCAGTTTAGCGGTCAGGGGAAAATATAATAGCTACGAGCAGTACTTC. It translates to CASSLAVRGKYNSYEQYF.

This rearrangement joins TRBV11-2 to TRBJ2-3; 8 bases align to TRBD2. Germline V gene data show CDR1 as SGHAT and CDR2 as FQNNGV. V shed 7 bases and J 5 bases; nucleotides not matched to a gene: 8. The CDR3 is 14 residues long. CDR3 DNA sequence: TGTGCCAGCACCTTTTCCAGCGGGGGAGATACGCAGTATTTT. This codes for CASTFSSGGDTQYF.

The chain has TRBV7-9 and TRBJ1-2; D gene ambiguous. CDR1 SEHNR and CDR2 FQNEAQ come from the germline V gene (reference sequence). The CDR3 has 16 amino acids. The V end was cut by 8 bases, the J end by 8 bases, with 27 bases between. The CDR3 spells CASGSGRLNPEGGYTF. The CDR3 DNA is TGTGCCAGCGGATCCGGACGACTAAATCCAGAGGGAGGCTACACCTTC.

This clone was seen only once. The V and J genes are TRBV5-1 and TRBJ2-3; possible D gene TRBD2, 5 bases. Germline-derived CDR1 and CDR2 are SGHRS and YFSETQ. Deletions cut 0 bases from V and 9 bases from J, with 8 bases between. The CDR3 runs 12 residues. This chain's CDR3 is CASSLARETQYF. The CDR3 bases are TGCGCCAGCAGCTTGGCACGGGAAACGCAGTATTTT.

Details on this clone: The sample contains more than one DNA sequence encoding this CDR3. The chain uses TRBV6-5 and TRBJ2-6, with D possibly matching TRBD1 (5 bases). The CDR3 sequence is 15 residues long. Trimming took 2 bases from V and 1 from J, leaving 6 bases between them. CDR1 is MNHEY, CDR2 SVGAGI, per germline. The CDR3 loop is CASSYDSSGANVLTF. DNA for the CDR3: TGTGCCAGCAGTTACGACAGTTCTGGGGCCAACGTCCTGACTTTC.

V usage is TRBV5-1 and J usage is TRBJ1-2; 9 bases agree with TRBD1. This CDR3 is 15 amino acids long. Trimming at V came to 5 bases and at J to 5 bases, leaving 10 bases not matched to a gene. Germline CDR1 SGHRS, CDR2 YFSETQ. The chain's CDR3 is CASRPPGQGYYGYTF. The CDR3 DNA reads TGCGCCAGCAGACCACCGGGACAGGGCTATTATGGCTACACCTTC.

The rearrangement uses TRBV5-1 and TRBJ2-6; D remains unclear. The CDR3 covers 16 residues. The germline V gene has CDR1 SGHRS and CDR2 YFSETQ. Trimming removed 4 bases at V and 0 bases at J, with 11 bases between. The CDR3 DNA follows: TGCGCCAGCAGCGCAGACACGGCCTCTGGGGCCAACGTCCTGACTTTC. Amino acids: CASSADTASGANVLTF.

This clone showed up just a few times. The V call is TRBV10-3, the J call TRBJ2-1, with 12 bases fitting TRBD2. The CDR3 is made up of 17 amino acids. The germline gives CDR1 ENHRY, CDR2 SYGVKD. Trimming cost V 5 bases and J 9 bases; bases outside gene matches: 14. In nucleotides, the CDR3 is TGTGCCATCAGTTCCAGGACTAGCGGGGAGGCAGGAGGTGAGCAGTTCTTC. This translates into CAISSRTSGEAGGEQFF.

The CDR3 DNA is TGCGCCAGCAGCGTGGACTCTAGCGGGAGGGCAGATACGCAGTATTTT. Translating gives CASSVDSSGRADTQYF. V is TRBV5-1 and J is TRBJ2-3, with 12 nucleotides matching TRBD2. Losses at the gene ends were 4 bases for V and 4 bases for J; bases not matched to a gene: 7. The CDR3 extends over 16 amino acids. Germline V lookup: CDR1 SGHRS, CDR2 YFSETQ.

The chain couples TRBV28 to TRBJ1-5; 8 bases fit TRBD1. CDR1 MDHEN and CDR2 SYDVKM come from the germline V gene. V lost 10 bases, J lost 7 bases, and 9 bases stayed unmatched. The CDR3 covers 13 residues. Here the CDR3 reads CAINAGGGQPQHF. CDR3 DNA sequence: TGTGCCATCAATGCAGGGGGCGGACAGCCCCAGCATTTT.

The chain couples TRBV25-1 to TRBJ2-7; the match to TRBD1 covers 7 bases. Germline V gene data show CDR1 as MGHDK and CDR2 as SYGVNS. Trimming at V came to 4 bases and at J to 7 bases, leaving 7 bases not matched to a gene. This CDR3 has 13 amino acids. In DNA form, the CDR3 reads TGTGCCAGCAGTGGCAGCCGGGACAGTGAGCAGTACTTC. Its protein is CASSGSRDSEQYF.

J is TRBJ1-4 and V is TRBV27; TRBD1 aligns across 8 bases. Per germline, CDR1 MNHEY and CDR2 SMNVEV (reference sequence). The ends lost 6 bases at V and 5 bases at J; junction bases unmatched: 2. The CDR3 extends over 13 amino acids. The CDR3 sequence: CASSGTGNEKLFF. CDR3 coding DNA: TGTGCCAGCAGCGGGACAGGAAATGAAAAACTGTTTTTT.

The chain couples TRBV29-1 to TRBJ2-2; the match to TRBD1 covers 7 bases. In germline, CDR1 is SQVTM, CDR2 ANQGSEA. The CDR3 has 14 amino acids. The V and J ends lost 5 bases and 3 bases, in that order; junction bases with no gene match: 6. The CDR3 region is CSVSGQADTGELFF. DNA of the CDR3: TGCAGCGTTTCCGGACAGGCGGACACCGGGGAGCTGTTTTTT.

This clone was observed a single time. The chain couples TRBV27 to TRBJ1-1; D unclear. Germline V lookup: CDR1 MNHEY, CDR2 SMNVEV (reference sequence). The V end lost 5 bases, the J end lost 0 bases, and 13 bases lay between the germline ends. This CDR3 has 15 amino acids. The CDR3 spells CASSLGRGMNTEAFF. CDR3 nucleotide sequence: TGTGCCAGCAGTCTCGGCCGCGGTATGAACACTGAAGCTTTCTTT.

The chain is built from TRBV5-4 and TRBJ2-2; 8 positions match TRBD2. Germline V gene sequence: CDR1 SGHNT, CDR2 YYREEE (reference sequence). The ends lost 4 bases at V and 4 bases at J; junction bases unmatched: 3. The CDR3 runs 14 residues. Here the CDR3 reads CASSPGTSTGELFF. The CDR3 DNA reads as TGTGCCAGCAGCCCCGGGACTAGCACCGGGGAGCTGTTTTTT.

This clone was detected a few times. This chain connects TRBV19 to TRBJ2-1; 7 bases are a match to TRBD1. Unmatched junction bases numbered 7, after V lost 4 bases and J lost 4 bases. The germline V gene encodes CDR1 LNHDA and CDR2 SQIVND (reference sequence). This CDR3 has 15 residues. The CDR3 loop reads CASSTGQSDYNEQFF. CDR3 coding DNA: TGTGCCAGTAGTACGGGACAGTCGGATTACAATGAGCAGTTCTTC.

The CDR3, as DNA: TGTGCCAGCAGTGAAGCGCGCGGGTTGGGAGGCTACACCTTC. Translating it yields CASSEARGLGGYTF. This chain joins TRBV2 and TRBJ1-2, with D unclear. CDR1 and CDR2 from the germline V gene are SNHLY and FYNNEI. The CDR3 consists of 14 residues. V was clipped by 0 bases and J by 8 bases, with 13 bases between them.

The rearrangement links TRBV6-9 to TRBJ2-2; the match to TRBD2 covers 14 bases. The ends lost 8 bases at V and 6 bases at J; junction bases unmatched: 11. Per the germline V gene, CDR1 is MNHGY and CDR2 is SVAAGI. The CDR3 loop spans 17 amino acids. This CDR3 reads CASCPGTSGRLSGELFF. The CDR3 DNA sequence: TGTGCCAGCTGCCCCGGGACTAGCGGGAGACTCTCCGGGGAGCTGTTTTTT.

V and J are TRBV6-1 and TRBJ1-6; 8 nucleotides align to TRBD1. Germline trimming cut 5 bases from V and 7 bases from J; bases unmatched to any gene: 7. The CDR3 spans 15 residues. Germline CDR1 MNHNS, CDR2 SASEGT. CDR3 sequence reads: CASSIGQGANSPLHF. CDR3 in DNA: TGTGCCAGCAGTATTGGACAGGGCGCGAATTCACCCCTCCACTTT.

This chain joins TRBV7-2 and TRBJ2-1; a possible D gene is TRBD2 (5 bases). Germline-derived CDR1 and CDR2 are SGHTA and FQGNSA. The CDR3 length is 15 residues. The V gene lost 5 bases and the J gene lost 3 bases, with 14 bases spanning the gap. The CDR3 DNA sequence: TGTGCCAGCAGCCCGGGCGAGGGTCTCTACAATGAGCAGTTCTTC. Encoded protein: CASSPGEGLYNEQFF.

The chain recombines TRBV10-1 with TRBJ2-5, with 7 bases that match TRBD1. Losses at the gene ends were 5 bases for V and 2 bases for J; bases not matched to a gene: 2. The CDR3 runs to 13 residues. The germline gives CDR1 WNHNN, CDR2 SYGVQD (reference sequence). CDR3 sequence (DNA): TGCGCCAGCAGTATGGGACAGCAAGAGACCCAGTACTTC. Its translation is CASSMGQQETQYF.

V usage is TRBV7-9 and J usage is TRBJ1-1; D might be TRBD1 (5 bases). V lost 4 bases and J 6 bases, leaving 18 bases between the germline ends. Germline lookup yields CDR1 SEHNR and CDR2 FQNEAQ (reference sequence). The CDR3 is 15 amino acids. CDR3 DNA sequence: TGTGCCAGCAGCTCCCCGGAAGGGGTCAACGCTGAAGCTTTCTTT. Translation: CASSSPEGVNAEAFF.

This clone appeared once. J is TRBJ1-2 and V is TRBV28; 8 nucleotides line up with TRBD1. The trim removed 6 bases at V and 8 bases at J, leaving 11 bases unmatched. The CDR3 length is 14 residues. CDR1 MDHEN and CDR2 SYDVKM come from the germline V gene. CDR3 nucleotides: TGTGCCAGCAGAAATCAGGGGGCCGGTCGGGGCTACACCTTC. It specifies CASRNQGAGRGYTF.